This T cell receptor beta chain was captured in a study of T cell responses to AZD1222 COVID-19 vaccine. Points on this clone: The antigen is undetermined.

The protocol was immunoSEQ multiplex PCR, while the TCRdb copy is restricted to in-frame clones and leaves out a portion. The sample carries 90,000 to 110,000 clones, around nine tenths recorded once. The CDR3 consists of 11 residues. Germline CDR1 is KGHSH and CDR2 is LQKENI. Trimming took 2 bases from V and 6 from J, leaving 5 bases between them. Study results and limitations: Reports indicate that nearly half of spike-specific TCRs are directed at unmutated variant regions.

The receptor was derived from an adult in good health. Sample: peripheral blood, taken on day 0 of AZD1222 vaccination. This rearrangement joins TRBV18 to TRBJ2-7, with D unclear. CDR3 loop: CASSPDSEQYF. The CDR3 bases are TGTGCCAGCTCACCAGATTCCGAGCAGTACTTC.